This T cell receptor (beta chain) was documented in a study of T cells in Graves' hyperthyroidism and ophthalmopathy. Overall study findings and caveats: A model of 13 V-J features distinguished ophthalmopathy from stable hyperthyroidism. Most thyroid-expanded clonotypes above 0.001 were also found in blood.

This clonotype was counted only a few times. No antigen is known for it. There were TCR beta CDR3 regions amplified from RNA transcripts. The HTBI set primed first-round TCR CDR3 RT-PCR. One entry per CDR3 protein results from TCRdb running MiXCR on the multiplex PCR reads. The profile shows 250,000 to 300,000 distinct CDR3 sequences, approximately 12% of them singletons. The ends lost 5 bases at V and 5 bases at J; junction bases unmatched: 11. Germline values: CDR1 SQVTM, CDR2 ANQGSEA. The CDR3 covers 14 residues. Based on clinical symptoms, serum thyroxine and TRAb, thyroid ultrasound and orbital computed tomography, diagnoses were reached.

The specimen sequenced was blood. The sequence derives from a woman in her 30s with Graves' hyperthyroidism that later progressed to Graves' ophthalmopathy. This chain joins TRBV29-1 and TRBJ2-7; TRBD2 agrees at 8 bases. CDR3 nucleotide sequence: TGCAGCGTTCTGAGCGGGAGCGTTCAGGACGAGCAGTACTTC. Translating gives CSVLSGSVQDEQYF.